The 4 T cell receptor beta chains listed next were all sequenced from one sample in a study of T cell repertoires in cytomegalovirus infection (dated by TCRdb to 2018 to 2020). Sequencer: Illumina HiSeq 1500. TCRdb reanalyzed the raw reads on its own, using fastp at Q25 for trimming and MiXCR for clone calling, and kept in-frame beta chains. Duplicate CDR3 protein sequences are folded into a single record with the most common DNA and genes. This sample comprises hundreds of thousands of distinct CDR3 sequences, 15% to 20% of them detected only once. The ten biggest clones cover approximately 10% of the sample. The sequencing input was PBMCs. The receptors derive from a human donor in good health (CMV status not recorded). Some clones in this sample may be carry-over from other donors' samples.

This clonotype showed up many times. This chain connects TRBV7-2 to TRBJ2-3; TRBD2 aligns across 11 bases. This CDR3 comprises 16 residues. Germline assignment: CDR1 SGHTA and CDR2 FQGNSA. V shed 2 bases, J shed 6 bases, and the junction held 7 bases outside the gene matches. In DNA form, the CDR3 reads TGTGCCAGCAGCTTAACTAGCGGGGGTTATGGCGATACGCAGTATTTT. The encoded protein is CASSLTSGGYGDTQYF.

V is TRBV5-6 and J is TRBJ1-1; D unclear. The CDR3 has 14 amino acids. Trimming removed 1 base at V and 5 bases at J, with 12 bases between. Germline values: CDR1 SGHDT, CDR2 YYEEEE. The CDR3 region is CASSLYRGETEAFF. The CDR3, as DNA: TGTGCCAGCAGCTTGTATCGTGGGGAAACTGAAGCTTTCTTT.

This clonotype has ten or more counts. The J gene is TRBJ1-1, the V gene TRBV7-8; D is undetermined. CDR3 size: 13 residues. Trimming took off 5 bases at V and 3 bases at J, with 10 bases between the two ends. The germline gives CDR1 SGHVS, CDR2 FQNEAQ. The CDR3 bases are TGTGCCAGCAGCCCCAGCGGGGACACTGAAGCTTTCTTT. It specifies CASSPSGDTEAFF.

This clonotype was recorded a few times. The J gene is TRBJ1-4, the V gene TRBV4-1, with 7 bases lining up with TRBD1. There are 15 residues in the CDR3. V lost 0 bases, J lost 6 bases, and 4 bases stayed unmatched. Germline CDR1 is MGHRA and CDR2 is YSYEKL. Here the CDR3 reads CASSQDAQGDEKLFF. Written as DNA, the CDR3 is TGCGCCAGCAGCCAAGATGCGCAGGGGGATGAAAAACTGTTTTTT.